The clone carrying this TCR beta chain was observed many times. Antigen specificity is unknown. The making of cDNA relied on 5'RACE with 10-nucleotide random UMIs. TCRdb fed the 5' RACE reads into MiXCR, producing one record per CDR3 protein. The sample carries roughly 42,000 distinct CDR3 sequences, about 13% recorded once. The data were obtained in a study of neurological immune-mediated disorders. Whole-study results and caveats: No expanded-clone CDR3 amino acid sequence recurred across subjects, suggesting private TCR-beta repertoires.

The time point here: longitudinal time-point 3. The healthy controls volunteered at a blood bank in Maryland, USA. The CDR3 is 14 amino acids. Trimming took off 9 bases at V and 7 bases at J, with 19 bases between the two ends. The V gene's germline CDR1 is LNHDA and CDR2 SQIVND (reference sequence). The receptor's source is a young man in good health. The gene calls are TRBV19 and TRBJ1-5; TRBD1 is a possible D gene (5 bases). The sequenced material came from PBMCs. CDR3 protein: CASSAGGIWQPQHF. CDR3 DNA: TGTGCCAGCTCAGCCGGGGGGATTTGGCAGCCCCAGCATTTT.